Shown below are 31 T cell receptor beta chains from a single sample sequenced in a study of OX40 agonist ivuxolimab in advanced cancers. Produced via immunoSEQ multiplex PCR; TCRdb's table is partial and in-frame only. The data hold 7,000 to 9,000 clones, with about 87% observed a single time. Sequencing used CD4+ or CD8+ T cells sorted from blood, obtained in a trial of the OX40 agonist ivuxolimab. The receptor set was obtained from an adult with an advanced solid tumor such as melanoma, head and neck, liver or kidney cancer.

V usage is TRBV19 and J usage is TRBJ1-1; no firm D call. There are 13 residues in the CDR3. Germline assignment: CDR1 LNHDA and CDR2 SQIVND (reference sequence). V gave up 1 base and J gave up 1 base, with 4 bases separating them. The CDR3 is CASSIAKNTEAFF. For the CDR3, the DNA is TGTGCCAGTAGTATAGCAAAGAACACTGAAGCTTTCTTT.

The chain has TRBV28 and TRBJ1-4; possibly TRBD1 for D (5 bases). V dropped 2 bases and J dropped 0 bases, with 10 bases sitting between them. CDR1 and CDR2 from the germline V gene are MDHEN and SYDVKM. This CDR3 comprises 16 residues. The CDR3 is CASSLTGAATNEKLFF. The DNA of the CDR3 is TGTGCCAGCAGTTTAACAGGCGCCGCAACTAATGAAAAACTGTTTTTT.

This chain uses TRBV27 with TRBJ1-1; no definite D call. Germline V gene lookup returns CDR1 MNHEY and CDR2 SMNVEV (reference sequence). Trimming cost V 2 bases and J 3 bases, with 10 bases left between them. This CDR3 comprises 14 residues. This CDR3 reads CASSLVRRDTEAFF. In DNA, the CDR3 is TGTGCCAGCAGTTTAGTCCGGCGGGACACTGAAGCTTTCTTT.

This chain uses TRBV11-2 with TRBJ2-7, with D tentatively TRBD2 (7 bases). Germline values: CDR1 SGHAT, CDR2 FQNNGV. The V and J ends lost 0 bases and 4 bases respectively, with 13 bases between them. This CDR3 contains 15 residues. CDR3 residues: CASSLEQGTTYEQYF. The CDR3, as DNA: TGTGCCAGCAGCTTAGAGCAGGGGACTACGTACGAGCAGTACTTC.

The V and J genes are TRBV9 and TRBJ1-6, with 9 bases that match TRBD1. The CDR3 runs to 15 residues. CDR1 SGDLS and CDR2 YYNGEE come from the germline V gene. With 0 bases clipped from V and 8 bases from J, the junction kept 3 bases outside the gene matches. The CDR3: CASSVEGQGHSPLHF. As DNA, the CDR3 is TGTGCCAGCAGCGTAGAGGGACAGGGACATTCACCCCTCCACTTT.

This chain uses TRBV5-6 with TRBJ2-7; TRBD1 agrees at 9 bases. This CDR3 is 13 amino acids long. Unmatched junction bases numbered 5, after V lost 4 bases and J lost 6 bases. Germline V gene sequence: CDR1 SGHDT, CDR2 YYEEEE. This CDR3 is CASSPGQGGEQYF. Here the CDR3 DNA reads TGTGCCAGCAGCCCGGGACAGGGAGGCGAGCAGTACTTC.

The CDR3 here is CASSSPDSLGETQYF. The CDR3 coding sequence is TGTGCCAGCAGCTCCCCGGATTCCCTTGGGGAGACCCAGTACTTC. The chain employs TRBV7-3 and TRBJ2-5, with D unclear. The CDR3 is 15 amino acids. V lost 4 bases to trimming and J lost 5 bases, with 17 bases between them. The germline CDR1 and CDR2 sequences are SGHTA and FQGTGA.

The chain couples TRBV4-1 to TRBJ2-2; D is perhaps TRBD1 (5 bases). The CDR3 has 14 residues. CDR1 and CDR2 from the germline V gene are MGHRA and YSYEKL. Trimming cost V 0 bases and J 7 bases, with 9 bases left between them. The CDR3, as DNA: TGCGCCAGCAGCCAAGAAGGGGTCGGCGGGGAGCTGTTTTTT. Protein sequence: CASSQEGVGGELFF.

Concerning this clone itself: The junction does not match germline at one end; this may be a read error. Other DNA sequences in the same sample also yield this CDR3. The chain links TRBV5-5 to TRBJ2-7; D gene ambiguous. CDR3 length: 14 residues. CDR1 SGHKS and CDR2 YYEKEE come from the germline V gene (reference sequence). The CDR3 spells CASSQDFSGYEQYF. The CDR3 DNA sequence: TGCGCCAGCAGCCAAGATTTTTCCGGTTACGAGCAGTACTTC.

The V call is TRBV6-6, the J call TRBJ1-2, with D possibly matching TRBD1 (5 bases). Germline lookup yields CDR1 MNHNY and CDR2 SVGAGI (reference sequence). The CDR3 runs to 15 residues. The V and J ends lost 2 bases and 5 bases respectively, with 15 bases between them. CDR3 in amino acids: CASSYPGTLGYGYTF. The CDR3 DNA follows: TGTGCCAGCAGTTACCCCGGGACGCTCGGTTATGGCTACACCTTC.

The chain links TRBV7-2 to TRBJ1-6; D is possibly TRBD1 (6 bases). CDR1 is SGHTA and CDR2 is FQGNSA in the germline V gene. This CDR3 comprises 15 residues. Between the trimmed V and J ends, which lost 4 bases and 8 bases, there was a span of 15 bases. Here the CDR3 DNA reads TGTGCCAGCAGCTCCCGAGGGGGGTTGCATTCACCCCTCCACTTT. It translates to CASSSRGGLHSPLHF.

The chain joins TRBV7-9 to TRBJ2-1; maybe TRBD2 (5 bases). Deletions cut 7 bases from V and 8 bases from J, with 15 bases between. The V gene's germline CDR1 is SEHNR and CDR2 FQNEAQ (reference sequence). This CDR3 comprises 13 residues. CDR3: CASIGEGRDEQFF. The CDR3 DNA reads TGTGCCAGCATCGGAGAGGGTAGGGATGAGCAGTTCTTC.

The CDR3 loop reads CASSPRGDEQFF. The CDR3 DNA sequence: TGTGCCAGCAGTCCCAGGGGCGACGAGCAGTTCTTC. The chain couples TRBV6-5 to TRBJ2-1, with TRBD1 as a possible D gene (6 bases). This CDR3 is 12 amino acids long. Per germline, CDR1 MNHEY and CDR2 SVGAGI. Trimming pared 5 bases from V and 10 bases from J, leaving 12 bases between.

The CDR3 DNA reads TGTGCCAGCAGTCCGGACAGGGTTAGGGAGCCCCAGCATTTT. Translating gives CASSPDRVREPQHF. This sequence joins TRBV6-6 and TRBJ1-5; 8 bases match TRBD1. Unmatched junction bases numbered 8, after V lost 5 bases and J lost 8 bases. The V gene's germline CDR1 is MNHNY and CDR2 SVGAGI (reference sequence). This CDR3 has 14 residues.

The rearrangement links TRBV5-4 to TRBJ2-3; no clear D gene. V lost 2 bases, J lost 5 bases, and 9 bases lay in between. Germline-derived CDR1 and CDR2 are SGHNT and YYREEE (reference sequence). The CDR3 contains 13 residues. CDR3 region: CASSLRAIDTQYF. For the CDR3, the DNA is TGTGCCAGCAGCTTAAGGGCGATAGATACGCAGTATTTT.

The chain carries TRBV11-3 and TRBJ2-7, with 10 bases that match TRBD2. Trimming took 5 bases from V and 3 from J; bases not matched to a gene: 4. The CDR3 loop spans 14 amino acids. Looked up from germline, CDR1 is SGHNT and CDR2 is YENEEA. CDR3 DNA: TGTGCCAGCAGCGGAGCGGGAGGGGTCTACGAGCAGTACTTC. This encodes CASSGAGGVYEQYF.

This chain uses TRBV28 with TRBJ1-2, with 9 bases identical to TRBD1. Germline lookup yields CDR1 MDHEN and CDR2 SYDVKM. This CDR3 region has 13 residues. Unmatched junction bases numbered 3, after V lost 2 bases and J lost 8 bases. CDR3 sequence: CASSLRQGEGYTF. The CDR3 DNA reads as TGTGCCAGCAGTTTACGACAGGGGGAAGGCTACACCTTC.

V and J are TRBV7-2 and TRBJ2-7; D unclear. V shed 5 bases and J shed 2 bases, with 7 bases lying between them. Germline CDR1 reads SGHTA; CDR2 reads FQGNSA. The CDR3 is made up of 12 amino acids. CDR3 nucleotides: TGTGCCAGCAGCCCTGGAACCTACGAGCAGTACTTC. Translated: CASSPGTYEQYF.

Comment on this clone: Other DNA sequences in the same sample also yield this CDR3. The chain has TRBV4-1 and TRBJ1-2; D call uncertain. In germline, CDR1 is MGHRA, CDR2 YSYEKL. The length of the CDR3 is 15 residues. V shed 0 bases and J shed 7 bases, with 15 bases lying between them. The CDR3: CASSQETGLRSGYTF. The CDR3, as DNA: TGCGCCAGCAGCCAAGAGACCGGCCTCAGGAGTGGCTACACCTTC.

This rearrangement joins TRBV5-4 to TRBJ2-7, with D perhaps matching TRBD1 or TRBD2 (5 bases each). Per the germline V gene, CDR1 is SGHNT and CDR2 is YYREEE (reference sequence). This CDR3 region has 14 residues. The germline V and J ends were trimmed by 2 bases and 1 base, with 10 bases remaining between them. The DNA of the CDR3 is TGTGCCAGCAGCTTCGGGACCGGTTCCTACGAGCAGTACTTC. Translating it yields CASSFGTGSYEQYF.

The CDR3 DNA is TGCGCCAGCACCTCCGGGACAGGGGGCCTTTCACCCCTCCACTTT. This gives the protein CASTSGTGGLSPLHF. The chain links TRBV4-3 to TRBJ1-6; TRBD1 aligns across 12 bases. Germline assignment: CDR1 LGHNA and CDR2 YSLEER. Trimming took 7 bases from V and 9 from J; bases not matched to a gene: 7. The CDR3 consists of 15 residues.

CDR3 coding DNA: TGCAGCGTTGAAGATGGGGGACAGGGCAGTTACGAGCAGTACTTC. It yields the protein CSVEDGGQGSYEQYF. V usage is TRBV29-1 and J usage is TRBJ2-7, with 9 positions matching TRBD1. The V gene end was trimmed by 0 bases and the J gene end by 4 bases; junction bases not matched to a gene: 7. The V gene's germline CDR1 is SQVTM and CDR2 ANQGSEA. The CDR3 sequence is 15 residues long.

This clone was counted once. V and J are TRBV27 and TRBJ2-7; the D gene is possibly TRBD1 (5 bases). Germline CDR1 reads MNHEY; CDR2 reads SMNVEV (reference sequence). Trimming shortened V by 0 bases and J by 5 bases, and 11 bases separated the two germline ends. The CDR3 length is 14 residues. CDR3 in DNA: TGTGCCAGCAGTTTATCGGCAGGGTCCCACGAGCAGTACTTC. Translating it yields CASSLSAGSHEQYF.

The rearrangement joins TRBV5-7 to TRBJ2-5, with D perhaps matching TRBD1 or TRBD2 (5 bases each). TRBV5-7 is given ORF status, its function remaining uncertain. The germline V and J ends were trimmed by 9 bases and 5 bases, with 26 bases remaining between them. CDR3 length: 16 residues. CDR3 amino acids: CANSPGPSKTWETQYF. CDR3 DNA sequence: TGTGCCAACTCCCCGGGACCATCAAAGACATGGGAGACCCAGTACTTC.

In its sample, this clone is medium-sized. V and J are TRBV28 and TRBJ1-1; the D is unclear. In germline, CDR1 is MDHEN, CDR2 SYDVKM. This CDR3 has 13 amino acids. V was cut by 5 bases and J by 7 bases, with 14 bases left in between. DNA for the CDR3: TGTGCCAGCAGTACACTTCAATGGGTTGAAGCTTTCTTT. This codes for CASSTLQWVEAFF.

The rearrangement uses TRBV28 and TRBJ1-1, with TRBD1 as a possible D gene (6 bases). This CDR3 spans 15 amino acids. From germline, CDR1 is MDHEN and CDR2 SYDVKM. Deletions cut 6 bases from V and 5 bases from J, with 19 bases between. The CDR3 sequence: CASSLPRQGITEAFF. CDR3 in DNA: TGTGCCAGCAGCCTCCCTCGGCAGGGGATAACTGAAGCTTTCTTT.

This chain connects TRBV10-3 to TRBJ1-1; D is ambiguous. Per germline, CDR1 ENHRY and CDR2 SYGVKD. This CDR3 comprises 16 residues. The V gene lost 1 base and the J gene lost 4 bases, with 16 bases spanning the gap. The CDR3 region has the DNA TGTGCCATCAGTGAGTTAGATTCCCCCGGAGGCACTGAAGCTTTCTTT. This codes for CAISELDSPGGTEAFF.

J is TRBJ1-4 and V is TRBV5-4; D not certain. V lost 4 bases and J lost 3, with 13 bases in between. The V gene's germline CDR1 is SGHNT and CDR2 YYREEE (reference sequence). This CDR3 comprises 15 residues. CDR3 sequence (DNA): TGTGCCAGCAGCCAAGACGACGGGCCTAATGAAAAACTGTTTTTT. It yields the protein CASSQDDGPNEKLFF.

This rearrangement joins TRBV7-8 to TRBJ2-7, with 13 positions matching TRBD2. Per germline, CDR1 SGHVS and CDR2 FQNEAQ. The CDR3 is 16 residues long. V lost 5 bases, J lost 3 bases, and 7 bases stayed unmatched. The CDR3 DNA follows: TGTGCCAGCAGCGTCTGGACTAGCGGGAGCATCTACGAGCAGTACTTC. Translation gives CASSVWTSGSIYEQYF.

The chain combines TRBV19 with TRBJ1-4; possibly TRBD1 for D (5 bases). This CDR3 comprises 13 residues. Per the germline V gene, CDR1 is LNHDA and CDR2 is SQIVND (reference sequence). Trimming pared 5 bases from V and 8 bases from J, leaving 12 bases between. CDR3 DNA sequence: TGTGCCAGTAGTTTGGGGCTCGACGAAAAACTGTTTTTT. Protein sequence: CASSLGLDEKLFF.

V is TRBV27 and J is TRBJ2-5; tentatively, D is TRBD2 (6 bases). CDR1 MNHEY and CDR2 SMNVEV come from the germline V gene (reference sequence). The CDR3 runs to 14 residues. V was cut by 5 bases and J by 5 bases, with 15 bases left in between. CDR3 protein: CASSPARSGETQYF. The CDR3 coding sequence is TGTGCCAGCAGTCCTGCGAGGAGCGGGGAGACCCAGTACTTC.